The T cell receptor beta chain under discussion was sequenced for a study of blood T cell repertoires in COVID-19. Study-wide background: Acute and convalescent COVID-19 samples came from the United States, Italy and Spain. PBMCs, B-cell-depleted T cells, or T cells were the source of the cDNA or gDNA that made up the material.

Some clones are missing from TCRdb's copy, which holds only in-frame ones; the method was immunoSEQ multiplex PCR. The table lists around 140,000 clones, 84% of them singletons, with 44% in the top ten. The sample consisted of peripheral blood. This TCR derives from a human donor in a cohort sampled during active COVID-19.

The CDR3 region has the DNA TGTGCCAGCAGCTCTAGGGGGAGAGATGTGCTGTTTTTT. Translating gives CASSSRGRDVLFF. The rearrangement uses TRBV7-2 and TRBJ2-2; the D gene is possibly TRBD1 (6 bases). V lost 4 bases and J 13 bases, leaving 16 bases between the germline ends. The CDR3 consists of 13 residues. From germline, CDR1 is SGHTA and CDR2 FQGNSA.